The T cell receptor beta chain described here comes from a study of T-cell reconstitution after alpha-beta-depleted transplantation in children. This clonotype was observed a few times. Using unique molecular identifiers, the investigators prepared the TCRbeta library. TCRdb itself ran the PCR reads through MiXCR, one entry per CDR3 protein. The sample holds about 400,000 distinct CDR3 sequences, roughly 20% seen once. The CDR3 runs 17 residues. V lost 1 base and J lost 4; bases outside the gene matches: 6. Germline CDR1 and CDR2: SGHVS and FQNEAQ. This chain joins TRBV7-8 and TRBJ2-5; the match to TRBD2 covers 13 bases. This TCR came from a human donor who donated a stem cell graft to a child with acute myeloid leukemia. Specimen: PBMCs from the stem cell graft donor, collected from the stem cell graft. DNA of the CDR3: TGTGCCAGCAGCTTAGGCTGGACTAGCGGGAGAACAGAGACCCAGTACTTC. This encodes CASSLGWTSGRTETQYF.